The clone carrying this T cell receptor beta chain has at least ten counts. Its antigen remains unknown. The method for making cDNA was 5'RACE, and it used 10-nucleotide random UMIs. Every sequencing run produced over 160 million TCR-beta sequences, and the sequences from any one run covered 15-18 subjects. One entry per CDR3 protein results from TCRdb running MiXCR on the 5' RACE reads. The sample consists of around 21,000 distinct CDR3 sequences, approximately 8% of them appearing once. The germline V and J ends were trimmed by 1 base and 1 base, with 4 bases remaining between them. Germline assignment: CDR1 SGHDT and CDR2 YYEEEE. The CDR3 is 13 amino acids. The entry originates in a study of neurological immune-mediated disorders. Findings and limits, study-wide: Whereas HTLV-1-associated myelopathy showed the most TCR clonal expansion, multiple sclerosis showed the least, with levels below those of healthy controls.

Sorted libraries were made with some 930,000 CD4+ or CD8+ T cells. This TCR was sampled from a woman in her 30s with HTLV-1-associated myelopathy (HAM/TSP). The chain couples TRBV5-6 to TRBJ2-3; no clear D. The sequenced sample was CD8+ T cells from blood. The CDR3, as DNA: TGTGCCAGCAGCTTGATCGGCACAGATACGCAGTATTTT. Protein: CASSLIGTDTQYF.